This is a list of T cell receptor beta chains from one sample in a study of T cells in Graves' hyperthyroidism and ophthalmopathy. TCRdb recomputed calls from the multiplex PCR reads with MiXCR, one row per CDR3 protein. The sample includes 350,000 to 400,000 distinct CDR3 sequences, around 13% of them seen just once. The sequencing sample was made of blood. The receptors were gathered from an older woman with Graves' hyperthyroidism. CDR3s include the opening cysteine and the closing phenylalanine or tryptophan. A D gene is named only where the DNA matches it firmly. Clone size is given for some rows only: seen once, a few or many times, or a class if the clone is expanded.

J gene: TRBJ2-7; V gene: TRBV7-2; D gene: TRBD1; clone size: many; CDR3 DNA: TGTGCCAGCAGCAAAGCCCGGGACAGGTCCTACGAGCAGTACTTC; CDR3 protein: CASSKARDRSYEQYF
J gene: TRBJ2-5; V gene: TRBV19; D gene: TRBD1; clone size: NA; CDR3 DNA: TGTGCCAGTAGTATAGGAGGACAGAGGGGGCTGGAGACCCAGTACTTC; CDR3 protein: CASSIGGQRGLETQYF
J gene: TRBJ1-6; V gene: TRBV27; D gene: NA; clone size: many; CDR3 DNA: TGTGCCAGCAGTTCTGACAGCCGTTATGGGCCCCTCCACTTT; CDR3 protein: CASSSDSRYGPLHF
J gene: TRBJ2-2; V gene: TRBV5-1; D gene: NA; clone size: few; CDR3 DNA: TGCGCCAGCAGCTTGGTGCTGCTCGGGGAGCTGTTTTTT; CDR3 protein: CASSLVLLGELFF
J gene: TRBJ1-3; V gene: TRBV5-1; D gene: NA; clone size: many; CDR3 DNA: TGCGCCAGCGCTCCAGGGGATGGAAACACCATATATTTT; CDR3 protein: CASAPGDGNTIYF
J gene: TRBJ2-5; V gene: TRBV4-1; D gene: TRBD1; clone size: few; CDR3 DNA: TGCGCCAGCAGCCAAGGGCCGTGGACAGGGACAAAAGAGACCCAGTACTTC; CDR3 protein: CASSQGPWTGTKETQYF
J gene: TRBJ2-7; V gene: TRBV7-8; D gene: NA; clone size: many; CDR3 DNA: TGTGCCAGCAGCTTAATGGGCAAGGTAGGCTCCTACGAGCAGTACTTC; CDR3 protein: CASSLMGKVGSYEQYF
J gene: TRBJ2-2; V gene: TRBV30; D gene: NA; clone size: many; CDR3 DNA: TGTGCCTGGAGTGTACTTGCTTACGGGGAGCTGTTTTTT; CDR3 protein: CAWSVLAYGELFF
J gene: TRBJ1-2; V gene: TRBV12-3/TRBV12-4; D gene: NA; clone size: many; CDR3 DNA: TGTGCCAGCAGTTTAGGGGTTGGCTACACCTTC; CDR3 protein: CASSLGVGYTF
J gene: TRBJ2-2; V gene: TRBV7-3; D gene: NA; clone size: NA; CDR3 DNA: TGTGCCAGCAGCCCTTCTCTGGGACTCCCTGGGTCCGGGGAGCTGTTTTTT; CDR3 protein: CASSPSLGLPGSGELFF
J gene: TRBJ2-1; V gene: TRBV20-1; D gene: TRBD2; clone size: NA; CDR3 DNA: TGCAGTGCTGGGGGGGAGGAGCAGTTCTTC; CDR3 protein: CSAGGEEQFF
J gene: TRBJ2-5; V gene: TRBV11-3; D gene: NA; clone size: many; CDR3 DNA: TGTGCCAGCAGCTTAGACGGCGGGGTTGGGGGAGAGACCCAGTACTTC; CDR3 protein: CASSLDGGVGGETQYF
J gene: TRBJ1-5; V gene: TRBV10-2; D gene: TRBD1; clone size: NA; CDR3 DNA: TGCGCCAGCACCCAGACAGGGACTAATCAGCCCCAGCATTTT; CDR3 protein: CASTQTGTNQPQHF
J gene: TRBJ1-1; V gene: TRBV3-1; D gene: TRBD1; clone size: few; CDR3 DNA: TGTGCCAGCAGCCCTTGGGGACAGCCTGAAGCTTTCTTT; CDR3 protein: CASSPWGQPEAFF
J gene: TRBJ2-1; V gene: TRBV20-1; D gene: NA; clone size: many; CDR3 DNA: TGCAGTGCTAGGGTTTCCGGGACAACCTACAATGAGCAGTTCTTC; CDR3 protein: CSARVSGTTYNEQFF
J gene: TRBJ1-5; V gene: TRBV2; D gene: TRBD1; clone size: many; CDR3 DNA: TGTGCCAGCAGTGAGGGACAGGGGAATCAGCCCCAGCATTTT; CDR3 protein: CASSEGQGNQPQHF
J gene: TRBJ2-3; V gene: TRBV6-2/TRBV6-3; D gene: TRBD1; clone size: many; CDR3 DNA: TGTGCCAGCAGCCCCGGGACAGGGATTAGCACAGATACGCAGTATTTT; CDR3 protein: CASSPGTGISTDTQYF
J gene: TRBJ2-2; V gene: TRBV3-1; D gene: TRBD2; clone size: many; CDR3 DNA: TGTGCCAGCAGCGGGGGACTAGCGGTAAACACCGGGGAGCTGTTTTTT; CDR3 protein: CASSGGLAVNTGELFF
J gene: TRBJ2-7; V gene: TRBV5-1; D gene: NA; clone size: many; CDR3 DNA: TGCGCCAGCAGCAATGACTGGGGCTACGAGCAGTACTTC; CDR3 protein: CASSNDWGYEQYF
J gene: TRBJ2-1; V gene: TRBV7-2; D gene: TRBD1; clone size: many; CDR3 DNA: TGTGCCAGCAGCTTAACAGGGGTTAACTCAGAAGGTGAGCAGTTCTTC; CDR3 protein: CASSLTGVNSEGEQFF
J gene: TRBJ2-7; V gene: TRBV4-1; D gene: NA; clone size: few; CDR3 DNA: TGCGCCAGCAGCCACATTTTAAGGGGGAGAGAGCAGTACTTC; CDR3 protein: CASSHILRGREQYF
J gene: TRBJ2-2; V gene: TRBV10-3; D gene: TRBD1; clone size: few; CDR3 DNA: TGTGCCATCGCTGGGACAGGTGGCACCGGGGAGCTGTTTTTT; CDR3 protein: CAIAGTGGTGELFF
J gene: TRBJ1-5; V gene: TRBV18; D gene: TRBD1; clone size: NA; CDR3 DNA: TGTGCCAGCTCACACGGGACAGTAGATCAGCCCCAGCATTTT; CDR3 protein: CASSHGTVDQPQHF
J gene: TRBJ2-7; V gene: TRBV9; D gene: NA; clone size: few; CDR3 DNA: TGTGCCAGCCCCCCGGGGAGCTCCTACGAGCAGTACTTC; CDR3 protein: CASPPGSSYEQYF
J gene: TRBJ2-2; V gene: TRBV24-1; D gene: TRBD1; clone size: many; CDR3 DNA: TGTGCCACCAGTGACCGTGGACAGGGAGCCACCGGGGAGCTGTTTTTT; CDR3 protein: CATSDRGQGATGELFF
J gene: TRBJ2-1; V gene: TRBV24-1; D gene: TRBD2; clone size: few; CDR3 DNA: TGTGCCACCCCCCCGAGGGATAGCGGGAGGGAGACCTACAATGAGCAGTTCTTC; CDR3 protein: CATPPRDSGRETYNEQFF
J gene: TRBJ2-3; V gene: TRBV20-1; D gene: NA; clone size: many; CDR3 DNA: TGCAGTGCTAGAGATATCCGGGGGCGGGCAGATACGCAGTATTTT; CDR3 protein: CSARDIRGRADTQYF
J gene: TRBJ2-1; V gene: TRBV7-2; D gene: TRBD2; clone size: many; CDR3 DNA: TGTGCCAGCAGCTTAGAGGCGGGAGTGATCAATGAGCAGTTCTTC; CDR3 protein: CASSLEAGVINEQFF
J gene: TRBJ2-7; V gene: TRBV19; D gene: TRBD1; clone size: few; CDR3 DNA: TGTGCCAGTAGCCAGGGACAGGGAAGGTACGAGCAGTACTTC; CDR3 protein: CASSQGQGRYEQYF
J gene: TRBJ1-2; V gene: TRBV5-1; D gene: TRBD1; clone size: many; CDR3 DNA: TGCGCCAGCAGCTTGTCGGGACAGCTCTCAAACTATGGCTACACCTTC; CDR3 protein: CASSLSGQLSNYGYTF
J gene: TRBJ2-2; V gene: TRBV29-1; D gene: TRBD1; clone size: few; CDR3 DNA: TGCAGCGCCCGGGGACAGTACACCGGGGAGCTGTTTTTT; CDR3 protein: CSARGQYTGELFF
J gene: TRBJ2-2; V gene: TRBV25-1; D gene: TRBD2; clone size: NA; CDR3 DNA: TGTGCCAGCAGTGGACTAGCGGGAGTCACCGGGGAGCTGTTTTTT; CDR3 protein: CASSGLAGVTGELFF
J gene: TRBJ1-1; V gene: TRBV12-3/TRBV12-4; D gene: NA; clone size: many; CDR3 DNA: TGTGCCAGCAGTTACCGCCTCATGAACACTGAAGCTTTCTTT; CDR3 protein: CASSYRLMNTEAFF
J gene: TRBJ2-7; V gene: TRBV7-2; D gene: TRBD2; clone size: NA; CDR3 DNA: TGTGCCAGCAGCCAAACCCCGGGACTAGCGGGAGAGGGGGGCTACGAGCAGTACTTC; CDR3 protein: CASSQTPGLAGEGGYEQYF
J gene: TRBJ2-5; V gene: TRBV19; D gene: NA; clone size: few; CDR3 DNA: TGTGCCAGTAGTATTGCGGGCCCGGGGGAAGAGACCCGGTACTTC; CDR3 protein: CASSIAGPGEETRYF
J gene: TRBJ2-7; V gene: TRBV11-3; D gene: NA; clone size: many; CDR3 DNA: TGTGCCAGCAGCTTATCCAGGGCCTACGAGCAGTACTTC; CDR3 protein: CASSLSRAYEQYF
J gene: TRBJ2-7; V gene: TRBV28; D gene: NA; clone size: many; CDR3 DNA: TGTGCCAGCGCCCGGGGAAAAGGGCTCTCCTACGAGCAGTACTTC; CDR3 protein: CASARGKGLSYEQYF
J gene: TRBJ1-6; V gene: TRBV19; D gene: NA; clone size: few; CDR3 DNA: TGTGCCAGTAGTATGGGGGACACACTGGCTTCACCCCTCCACTTT; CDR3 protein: CASSMGDTLASPLHF
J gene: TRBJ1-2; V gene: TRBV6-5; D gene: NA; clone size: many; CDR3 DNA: TGTGCCAGCAGTTACTCCGGGAGCTATGGCTACACCTTC; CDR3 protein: CASSYSGSYGYTF
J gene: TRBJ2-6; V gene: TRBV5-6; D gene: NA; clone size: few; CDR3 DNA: TGTGCCAGCAGCTTATCACTATCTGGGGCCAACGTCCTGACTTTC; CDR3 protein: CASSLSLSGANVLTF
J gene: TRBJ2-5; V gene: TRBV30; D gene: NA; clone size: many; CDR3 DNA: TGTGCCTGGACAGGTCCGGGTCCGGCCCAGTACTTC; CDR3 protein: CAWTGPGPAQYF
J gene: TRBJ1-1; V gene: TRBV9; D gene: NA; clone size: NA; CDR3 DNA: TGTGCCAGCAGCGTAGAGGGTAGTTTTCCCGCTGAAGCTTTCTTT; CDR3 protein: CASSVEGSFPAEAFF
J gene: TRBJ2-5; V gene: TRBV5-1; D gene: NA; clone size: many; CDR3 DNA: TGCGCCAGCAGCTTGTTTTCAGCACACGAAGAGACCCAGTACTTC; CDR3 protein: CASSLFSAHEETQYF
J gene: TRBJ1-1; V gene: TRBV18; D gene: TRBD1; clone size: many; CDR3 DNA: TGTGCCAGCTCACCCCGCAGGGGGCGGGACACTGAAGCTTTCTTT; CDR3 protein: CASSPRRGRDTEAFF
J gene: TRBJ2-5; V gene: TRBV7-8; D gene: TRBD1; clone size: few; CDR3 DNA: TGTGCCAGCAGCTTAGGGGGTGAACAGGGGAACCAGTACTTC; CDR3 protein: CASSLGGEQGNQYF
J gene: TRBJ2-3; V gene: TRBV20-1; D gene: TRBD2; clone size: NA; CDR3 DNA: TGCAGTGCAGGCACTAGCGGCGCCACAGATACGCAGTATTTT; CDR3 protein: CSAGTSGATDTQYF
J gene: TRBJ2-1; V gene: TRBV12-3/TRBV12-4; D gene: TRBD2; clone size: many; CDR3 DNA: TGTGCCAGCAGCCCGGGACTAGCGGGACGACACAATGAGCAGTTCTTC; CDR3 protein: CASSPGLAGRHNEQFF
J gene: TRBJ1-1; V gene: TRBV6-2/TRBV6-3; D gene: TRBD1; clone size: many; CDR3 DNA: TGTGCCAGCAGTCCTACAGACGGGACAGGTTACACTGAAGCTTTCTTT; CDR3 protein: CASSPTDGTGYTEAFF
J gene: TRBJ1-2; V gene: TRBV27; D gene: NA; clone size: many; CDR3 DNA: TGTGCCAGCAGTTCCCAGGGACTACCTGAAGGCTATGGCTACACCTTC; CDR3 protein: CASSSQGLPEGYGYTF
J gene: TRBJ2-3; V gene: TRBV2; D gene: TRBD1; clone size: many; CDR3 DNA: TGTGCCAGCCTCCGGGACAGGGGTGGAGATACGCAGTATTTT; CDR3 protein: CASLRDRGGDTQYF
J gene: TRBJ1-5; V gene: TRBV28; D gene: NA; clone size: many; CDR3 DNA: TGTGCCAGCAGTTTCAGGACAGACTATAGCAATCAGCCCCAGCATTTT; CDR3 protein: CASSFRTDYSNQPQHF
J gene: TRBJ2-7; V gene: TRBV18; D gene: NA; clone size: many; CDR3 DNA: TGTGCCAGCTCACTCGGTTTGTTCGACGAGCAGTACTTC; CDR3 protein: CASSLGLFDEQYF
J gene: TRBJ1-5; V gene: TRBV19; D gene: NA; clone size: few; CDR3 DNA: TGTGCCAGTAGTATGCAGGGTTTGAGCAATCAGCCCCAGCATTTT; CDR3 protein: CASSMQGLSNQPQHF
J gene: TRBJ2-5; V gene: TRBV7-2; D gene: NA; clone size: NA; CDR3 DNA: TGTGCCAGCAGCTTAAGTTGGCAAGAGACCCAGTACTTC; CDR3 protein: CASSLSWQETQYF
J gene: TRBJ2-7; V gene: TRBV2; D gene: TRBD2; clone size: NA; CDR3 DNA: TGTGCCAGCAGCCAGACTAGCGGGAGGGACGAGCAGTACTTC; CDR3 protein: CASSQTSGRDEQYF
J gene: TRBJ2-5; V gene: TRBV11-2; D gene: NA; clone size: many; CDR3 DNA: TGTGCCAGCAGCTTGGGACTGTTCCAGGAGACCCAGTACTTC; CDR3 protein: CASSLGLFQETQYF
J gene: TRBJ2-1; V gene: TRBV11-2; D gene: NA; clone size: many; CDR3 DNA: TGTGCCAGCAGCTATTGGGACAATGAGCAGTTCTTC; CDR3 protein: CASSYWDNEQFF
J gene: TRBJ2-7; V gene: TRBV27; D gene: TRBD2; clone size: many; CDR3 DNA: TGTGCCAGCAGTATTGGGACTAGCGGAGCCTACGAGCAGTACTTC; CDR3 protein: CASSIGTSGAYEQYF
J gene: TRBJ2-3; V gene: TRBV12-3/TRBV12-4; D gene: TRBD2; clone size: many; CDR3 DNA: TGTGCCAGCACCCCCGGACTAGCGGCAGATACGCAGTATTTT; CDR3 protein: CASTPGLAADTQYF